The 27 T cell receptor beta chains below all came from one sample that was sequenced in a study of cytomegalovirus exposure and HLA in healthy donors. A multiplex PCR was run with 60 Vbeta primers and 13 Jbeta primers. TCRdb's table, derived via immunoSEQ multiplex PCR, lists solely in-frame clones and lacks some. The sample holds roughly 160,000 clones, around 78% seen once. Material for sequencing was PBMCs. The receptors derive from a woman between 45 and 60 years old in good health and CMV-seropositive.

For this clone: The junction shows a germline mismatch at one end, possibly a read error. The chain uses TRBV19 and TRBJ2-3; D may be TRBD2 (5 bases). This CDR3 is 15 amino acids long. Germline V gene sequence: CDR1 LNHDA, CDR2 SQIVND (reference sequence). The CDR3 sequence is CASSSTWEPGQTVDF. CDR3 nucleotide sequence: TGTGCCAGTAGTTCCACCTGGGAGCCGGGCCAGACGGTGGATTTT.

The rearrangement joins TRBV9 to TRBJ2-6; unclear D gene. The CDR3 has 17 residues. V was clipped by 0 bases and J by 2 bases, with 12 bases between them. CDR1 is SGDLS and CDR2 is YYNGEE in the germline V gene. The CDR3 region is CASSVGFTEAGANVLTF. The DNA for the CDR3 is TGTGCCAGCAGCGTAGGGTTCACCGAGGCTGGGGCCAACGTCCTGACTTTC.

The chain joins TRBV2 to TRBJ1-5; no clear D. Trimming stripped 4 bases from V and 0 bases from J, with 10 bases between. CDR3 length: 15 amino acids. Germline V CDR1 and CDR2: SNHLY, FYNNEI. CDR3 DNA sequence: TGTGCCAGCAGTGTGGAGATGGGTAGCAATCAGCCCCAGCATTTT. It yields the protein CASSVEMGSNQPQHF.

There are a few counts of this clone. This chain links TRBV5-1 with TRBJ2-1, with D maybe TRBD2 (6 bases). V lost 4 bases to trimming and J lost 1 base, with 18 bases between them. The germline V gene encodes CDR1 SGHRS and CDR2 YFSETQ. The CDR3 extends over 17 amino acids. The CDR3 DNA follows: TGCGCCAGCAGCGGAGGGCCGGCCAAGGCATCCTACAATGAGCAGTTCTTC. Translating gives CASSGGPAKASYNEQFF.

This chain connects TRBV28 to TRBJ1-6; the D is unclear. This CDR3 has 13 residues. Germline V gene lookup returns CDR1 MDHEN and CDR2 SYDVKM. V lost 7 bases and J lost 7, with 11 bases in between. The CDR3 loop is CASNPPLNSPLHF. The CDR3 DNA sequence: TGTGCCAGCAACCCACCCCTAAATTCACCCCTCCACTTT.

The rearrangement links TRBV6-5 to TRBJ1-5, with TRBD1 matching 7 bases. Germline trimming cut 0 bases from V and 8 bases from J; bases unmatched to any gene: 7. This CDR3 has 15 amino acids. Germline-derived CDR1 and CDR2 are MNHEY and SVGAGI. The CDR3 coding sequence is TGTGCCAGCAGTTACTCGGGGACAGCTCGGGAGCCCCAGCATTTT. Translated: CASSYSGTAREPQHF.

V usage is TRBV28 and J usage is TRBJ1-1; D not resolved. The V end was cut by 7 bases, the J end by 0 bases, with 12 bases between. CDR3 length: 14 amino acids. CDR1 is MDHEN, CDR2 SYDVKM, per germline. CDR3 amino acids: CASISFHLNTEAFF. The CDR3 DNA reads TGTGCCAGCATTAGTTTCCACCTGAACACTGAAGCTTTCTTT.

The chain joins TRBV5-6 to TRBJ1-2; TRBD1 matches 9 bases. The CDR3 loop spans 15 amino acids. The J segment lost 5 bases and the V segment lost 4 bases, leaving 9 bases of the junction unmatched. Germline V gene data show CDR1 as SGHDT and CDR2 as YYEEEE. The chain's CDR3 is CASSLRDRESYGYTF. The CDR3 coding sequence is TGTGCCAGCAGCCTCCGGGACAGGGAAAGTTATGGCTACACCTTC.

The V and J genes are TRBV2 and TRBJ2-1; D may be TRBD1 (6 bases). V was clipped by 6 bases and J by 0 bases, with 12 bases between them. The length of the CDR3 is 15 residues. Per germline, CDR1 SNHLY and CDR2 FYNNEI. The CDR3 coding sequence is TGTGCCAGCAGACCCGACAGGAGCTCCTACAATGAGCAGTTCTTC. Its protein is CASRPDRSSYNEQFF.

The chain combines TRBV30 with TRBJ2-1; 8 bases are shared with TRBD2. The CDR3 runs to 15 residues. J was trimmed by 4 bases and V by 0 bases; bases with no gene match: 5. CDR1 and CDR2 from the germline V gene are GTSNPN and SVGIG (reference sequence). CDR3 nucleotide sequence: TGTGCCTGGAGTGTAGGTAGCGGGGCGTACAATGAGCAGTTCTTC. Protein sequence: CAWSVGSGAYNEQFF.

The rearrangement links TRBV7-9 to TRBJ1-2, with D maybe TRBD1 (5 bases). This CDR3 has 13 residues. Germline CDR1 is SEHNR and CDR2 is FQNEAQ (reference sequence). Here the CDR3 DNA reads TGTGTAGGAGGGTTGGGGCCTGGGTATGGCTACACCTTC. It codes for CVGGLGPGYGYTF. Full variable domain (missing parts from reference TRBV7-9 and TRBJ1-2): DTGVSQNPRHKITKRGQNVTFRCDPISEHNRLYWYRQTLGQGPEFLTYFQNEAQLEKSRLLSDRFSAERPKGSFSTLEIQRTEQGDSAMYLCVGGLGPGYGYTFGSGTRLTVV.

This chain connects TRBV27 to TRBJ1-2; 11 bases fit TRBD1. With V trimmed by 5 bases and J by 3 bases, 8 bases remained unmatched. Germline V gene sequence: CDR1 MNHEY, CDR2 SMNVEV (reference sequence). The CDR3 covers 16 residues. CDR3 sequence (DNA): TGTGCCAGCAGTCGAAGGACAGGGGGCGGAGACTATGGCTACACCTTC. It codes for CASSRRTGGGDYGYTF.

Note on this clone: In the same sample, other DNA sequences code for this CDR3. The chain links TRBV5-1 to TRBJ2-2; D possibly corresponds to TRBD1 (6 bases). CDR1 and CDR2 (germline): SGHRS, YFSETQ. This CDR3 is 15 amino acids long. The germline V and J ends were trimmed by 2 bases and 0 bases, with 8 bases remaining between them. CDR3 DNA sequence: TGCGCCAGCAGCTTAGCAGGGGCGAACACCGGGGAGCTGTTTTTT. This sequence encodes CASSLAGANTGELFF.

The table lists this clone with a few counts. The chain carries TRBV19 and TRBJ2-5; a possible D gene is TRBD1 (6 bases). CDR1 and CDR2 from the germline V gene are LNHDA and SQIVND (reference sequence). This CDR3 is 12 amino acids long. Trimming cost V 6 bases and J 5 bases, with 10 bases left between them. Here the CDR3 reads CASSYREETQYF. DNA for the CDR3: TGTGCCAGTAGCTACAGGGAGGAGACCCAGTACTTC. Based on the CDR3 plus reference TRBV19 and TRBJ2-5, the full variable domain is DGGITQSPKYLFRKEGQNVTLSCEQNLNHDAMYWYRQDPGQGLRLIYYSQIVNDFQKGDIAEGYSVSREKKESFPLTVTSAQKNPTAFYLCASSYREETQYFGPGTRLLVL.

This clone came up a few times. This chain links TRBV9 with TRBJ2-5, with 10 bases fitting TRBD1. The CDR3 totals 15 residues. CDR1 is SGDLS and CDR2 is YYNGEE in the germline V gene. Trimming cost V 0 bases and J 4 bases; bases outside gene matches: 3. CDR3 in DNA: TGTGCCAGCAGCGTAGCGGGACAGGGGCGAGAGACCCAGTACTTC. This sequence encodes CASSVAGQGRETQYF.

The J gene is TRBJ2-1, the V gene TRBV5-1; TRBD2 aligns across 8 bases. The CDR3 has 17 residues. Germline V gene lookup returns CDR1 SGHRS and CDR2 YFSETQ. Trimming at V came to 0 bases and at J to 4 bases, leaving 9 bases not matched to a gene. The CDR3 spells CASSLAGAGAPYNEQFF. CDR3 nucleotides: TGCGCCAGCAGCTTGGCCGGAGCGGGGGCCCCTTACAATGAGCAGTTCTTC.

The genes are TRBV4-3 and TRBJ1-1, with D unclear. The V end was cut by 3 bases, the J end by 0 bases, with 11 bases between. CDR3 length: 15 residues. CDR1 and CDR2 (germline): LGHNA, YSLEER. The chain's CDR3 is CASSHHVDMNTEAFF. For the CDR3, the DNA is TGCGCCAGCAGCCACCATGTCGACATGAACACTGAAGCTTTCTTT.

Concerning this clone: The junction departs from the called germline gene at one end, perhaps through a read error. The rearrangement links TRBV5-1 to TRBJ2-7; 12 nucleotides line up with TRBD2. From germline, CDR1 is SGHRS and CDR2 YFSETQ. The CDR3 runs to 14 residues. CDR3 nucleotide sequence: TGTGCCAGCAGTCTGACTAGCGGGAGCTACGAGCAGTACTTC. Residues: CASSLTSGSYEQYF.

J is TRBJ1-2 and V is TRBV6-5; no reliable D call. The CDR3 contains 13 residues. Germline lookup yields CDR1 MNHEY and CDR2 SVGAGI. V shed 6 bases and J shed 6 bases, with 14 bases lying between them. Here the CDR3 reads CASRSVRRDGYTF. The CDR3 DNA is TGTGCCAGCAGGTCAGTCCGGCGGGATGGCTACACCTTC.

The chain is built from TRBV7-3 and TRBJ2-5, with 7 bases fitting TRBD2. V was pared by 3 bases and J by 4 bases, with 2 bases of the junction left unmatched. CDR3 length: 13 amino acids. Germline CDR1 and CDR2: SGHTA and FQGTGA. CDR3 sequence reads: CASSLGGRETQYF. In nucleotides, the CDR3 is TGTGCCAGCAGCTTGGGCGGGAGAGAGACCCAGTACTTC.

The J gene is TRBJ2-5, the V gene TRBV2; the match to TRBD2 covers 11 bases. CDR1 and CDR2 (germline): SNHLY, FYNNEI. V gave up 6 bases and J gave up 5 bases; unmatched junction bases: 8. The CDR3 contains 15 residues. The CDR3 here is CASSALAGGHETQYF. The CDR3 DNA is TGTGCCAGCAGCGCCTTAGCGGGGGGGCACGAGACCCAGTACTTC.

The chain carries TRBV29-1 and TRBJ2-3; TRBD2 aligns across 9 bases. CDR1 is SQVTM, CDR2 ANQGSEA, per germline. CDR3 length: 14 residues. V dropped 5 bases and J dropped 8; count of bases not matched to a gene: 11. The CDR3 here is CSVSSAGGQRTQYF. As DNA, the CDR3 is TGCAGCGTTAGTTCTGCGGGGGGGCAGCGTACGCAGTATTTT.

V is TRBV7-2 and J is TRBJ1-6; no firm D call. The CDR3 contains 13 residues. Trimming stripped 1 base from V and 8 bases from J, with 6 bases between. CDR1 SGHTA and CDR2 FQGNSA come from the germline V gene. The CDR3 protein is CASSLVEDSPLHF. The CDR3 coding sequence is TGTGCCAGCAGCTTAGTAGAGGATTCACCCCTCCACTTT. Full variable domain (rest looked up from reference TRBV7-2 and TRBJ1-6): GAGVSQSPSNKVTEKGKDVELRCDPISGHTALYWYRQSLGQGLEFLIYFQGNSAPDKSGLPSDRFSAERTGGSVSTLTIQRTQQEDSAVYLCASSLVEDSPLHFGNGTRLTVT.

This chain connects TRBV5-1 to TRBJ1-1, with D maybe TRBD1 (5 bases). This CDR3 spans 13 amino acids. The V end lost 8 bases, the J end lost 1 base, and 12 bases lay between the germline ends. Per germline, CDR1 SGHRS and CDR2 YFSETQ. CDR3 DNA: TGCGCCAGTTACCTGGGGCAGAACACTGAAGCTTTCTTT. The encoded protein is CASYLGQNTEAFF.

The CDR3 spells CSVSLLGQGFHEQYF. The DNA for the CDR3 is TGCAGCGTCTCCCTACTAGGACAGGGGTTCCACGAGCAGTACTTC. The chain recombines TRBV29-1 with TRBJ2-7, with TRBD1 matching over 9 bases. With V trimmed by 6 bases and J by 5 bases, 14 bases remained unmatched. The germline V gene has CDR1 SQVTM and CDR2 ANQGSEA. This CDR3 region has 15 residues.

The chain carries TRBV18 and TRBJ1-1, with a possible D match to TRBD1 (6 bases). The germline V gene encodes CDR1 KGHSH and CDR2 LQKENI. This CDR3 is 14 amino acids long. The V end was cut by 4 bases, the J end by 1 base, with 10 bases between. In nucleotides, the CDR3 is TGTGCCAGCTCACTAGCGACAGGGAACACTGAAGCTTTCTTT. It codes for CASSLATGNTEAFF.

This sequence joins TRBV7-6 and TRBJ1-1; D is unresolved. The CDR3 is made up of 13 amino acids. V was trimmed by 6 bases and J by 2 bases, leaving 10 bases between them. From germline, CDR1 is SGHVS and CDR2 FNYEAQ. In DNA, the CDR3 is TGTGCCAGCAGTTCCACACCTAACACTGAAGCTTTCTTT. Its translation is CASSSTPNTEAFF.